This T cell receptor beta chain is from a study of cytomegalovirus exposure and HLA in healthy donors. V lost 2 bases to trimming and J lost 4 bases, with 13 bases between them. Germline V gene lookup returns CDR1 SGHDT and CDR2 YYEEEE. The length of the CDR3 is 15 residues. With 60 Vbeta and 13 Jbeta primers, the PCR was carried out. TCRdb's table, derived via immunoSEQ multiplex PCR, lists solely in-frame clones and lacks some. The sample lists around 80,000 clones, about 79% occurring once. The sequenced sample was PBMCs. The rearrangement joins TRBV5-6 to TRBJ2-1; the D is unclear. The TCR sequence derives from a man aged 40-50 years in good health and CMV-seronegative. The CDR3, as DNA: TGTGCCAGCAGCTTCAATACTGCAGCGTACAATGAGCAGTTCTTC. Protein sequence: CASSFNTAAYNEQFF.